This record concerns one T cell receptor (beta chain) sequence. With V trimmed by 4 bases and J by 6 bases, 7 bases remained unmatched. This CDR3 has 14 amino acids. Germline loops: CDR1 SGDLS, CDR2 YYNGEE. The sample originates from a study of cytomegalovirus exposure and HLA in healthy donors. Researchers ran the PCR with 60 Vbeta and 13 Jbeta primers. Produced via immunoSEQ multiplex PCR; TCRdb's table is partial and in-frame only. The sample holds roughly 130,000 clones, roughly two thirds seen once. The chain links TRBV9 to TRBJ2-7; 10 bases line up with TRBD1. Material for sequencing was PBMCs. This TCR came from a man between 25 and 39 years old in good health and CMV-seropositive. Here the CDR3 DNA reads TGTGCCAGCAGCCAAGTAGGGACAGGGGTCGAGCAGTACTTC. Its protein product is CASSQVGTGVEQYF.